The rows below give T cell receptor beta chains drawn from one sample of a study of blood T cells in healthy people across ages. TCRdb reprocessed the 5' RACE reads with MiXCR, giving one entry per CDR3 protein. The sample shows fewer than 1,200,000 distinct CDR3 sequences, around 27% of them seen only once. This sample was shared with a second study, whose subject was T cells of mothers and their children.

Sample: blood. The receptors stem from a girl aged 2-10 years in good health. Both conserved end residues are trimmed from each CDR3.

V: TRBV5-1
CDR3: ASSIDRMGPQH

V: TRBV4-1
CDR3: ASSQPGQGEKLF

V: TRBV6-5
CDR3: ASSYPVSVRQASSGNTIY

V: TRBV25-1
CDR3: ASSPFGKNTEAF

V: TRBV4-3
CDR3: ASSQDRGSGTTYGYT

V: TRBV6-2/TRBV6-3
CDR3: ASSQARETYEQY

V: TRBV7-2
CDR3: ASSFNGQGAGYGYT

V: TRBV4-3
CDR3: ASSQGHGQPKETQY

V: TRBV20-1
CDR3: SAGGRGNDEAF

V: TRBV15
CDR3: ATSTDRASNEKLF

V: TRBV20-1
CDR3: SAISDSDYPTGEAF

V: TRBV11-2
CDR3: ASSSQVGGPGGTEAF

V: TRBV9
CDR3: ASSVSGGASEQY

V: TRBV28
CDR3: ASSLSISGGNEQF

V: TRBV9
CDR3: ASSPSGQGYGYT

V: TRBV29-1
CDR3: SVDRDPTNEKLF

V: TRBV2
CDR3: ASSALYPSWEQY

V: TRBV12-3/TRBV12-4
CDR3: ASSLNRRGWGGYT

V: TRBV7-9
CDR3: ASSSTGVRINEQF

V: TRBV5-1
CDR3: ASSLGGTDSYEQY

V: TRBV6-6
CDR3: ASRETPGGDGYT

V: TRBV27
CDR3: ASSLVLAGGPGELF

V: TRBV6-8
CDR3: ASSYSEGKAF

V: TRBV6-5
CDR3: ASSYSSVAGGSTDTQY

V: TRBV6-2/TRBV6-3
CDR3: ASSDREGTFSPPDTPY

V: TRBV11-2
CDR3: ASSLGPGLAYEQY

V: TRBV20-1
CDR3: SAGQATYEQY

V: TRBV5-1
CDR3: ASSAGTSGADEQF

V: TRBV6-5
CDR3: ASSPRATEKLF

V: TRBV20-1
CDR3: SARDILAGAYNEQF

V: TRBV6-2/TRBV6-3
CDR3: AIGDSVTGAF

V: TRBV18
CDR3: ASSPLSGSGANVPT

V: TRBV7-2
CDR3: ASSSPLGQNGYT

V: TRBV20-1
CDR3: SAAGTGNQPQH

V: TRBV4-3
CDR3: ASSQVSGTGGGNTIY

V: TRBV6-4
CDR3: ASSGPGPEDLETQY

V: TRBV28
CDR3: ASSSPTRGAQETQY

V: TRBV7-2
CDR3: ASSLVRRESEAF

V: TRBV7-2
CDR3: ASSLDLRGGTDTQY

V: TRBV28
CDR3: ASSLGEAYEQY

V: TRBV6-5
CDR3: ASSWGQATDTQY

V: TRBV7-2
CDR3: ASTFLNERF

V: TRBV20-1
CDR3: SVKLAGAPWMTQY

V: TRBV12-3/TRBV12-4
CDR3: ASRLTGAKNIQY

V: TRBV15
CDR3: ATSRDWNTEAF

V: TRBV6-5
CDR3: ASWSPPKGTDTQY

V: TRBV2
CDR3: ASRPIRSHEQF

V: TRBV7-9
CDR3: AAPRGQENTGELF

V: TRBV19
CDR3: ASIDPGQTEKLF

V: TRBV29-1
CDR3: SAYQGNEQF

V: TRBV10-3
CDR3: AIRTPVEGGTDTRY

V: TRBV5-1
CDR3: ASSLWPGTVEQF